This TCR beta chain was observed in a study of T cells after yellow fever vaccination (dated by TCRdb to about 2019). Background on the whole study: The SMART-Seq v4 Ultra Low Input RNA kit was used to prepare libraries from fractions with low cell numbers. To follow T-cell clones before and after primary and booster YFV17D yellow fever vaccination, bulk TCR alpha and beta repertoires were sequenced over time. The cohort comprised two healthy male donors, one aged 18 to 30 and one aged 30 to 40 years. Blood was drawn at multiple timepoints before and after primary and secondary immunization, with bulk PBMC replicates and cell subsets isolated.

Trimming leaves V shorter by 5 bases and J shorter by 2 bases, with the junction holding 5 bases beyond the gene matches. Its CDR3 holds 13 amino acids, cysteine through phenylalanine. This entry keeps only the CDR3 DNA: 39 bases, framed from base 1. CDR1 and CDR2 are read off the germline V gene (reference sequence) as DFQATT and SNEGSKA. General study outcomes and caveats: A small fraction of clonotypes showed up in both the CD4 and CD8 compartments, probably as a result of convergent recombination. Because the study included only two donors, the extent to which the findings can be generalized is limited. Computational filtering was needed because FACS-sorted repertoires could contain abundant contaminating clonotypes from the bulk population. Compared with the primary T-cell response, the secondary T-cell response was faster but weaker, reaching its peak on day 5 rather than on day 15. After the booster, most clones that had expanded after primary vaccination were detected again (around 95% of CD4 and 88% of CD8), suggesting broad maintenance of memory.

TCR cDNA was made using 5'RACE template switching, a step that added a universal primer site and unique molecular identifiers. Priming for cDNA synthesis came from both the TCR alpha and TCR beta constant segments. Library amplification involved two PCR steps, and the second step added sample barcodes and sequencing adapters. Sequencing of libraries was done on Illumina HiSeq 2500 (2x100 bp) or NovaSeq (2x150 bp). The published analysis was carried out like this. MIGEC handled demultiplexing of reads and collapsing into UMI consensus sequences, while MiXCR performed V(D)J alignment. Using edgeR on replicate PBMC samples, clonotypes were called vaccine-responding if FDR was below 0.01 and the log2 fold change was above 5 up to day 15. Each bulk clonotype was labeled CD4 or CD8 based on which sequenced repertoire, CD4 or CD8, contained the clonotype at higher abundance. The raw public reads went through TCRdb reprocessing: fastp at Q25, MiXCR clone calling, in-frame beta chains kept. CDR3 protein sequences are deduplicated, and each keeps its most common genes and DNA. It is TCRdb's table, rather than the study itself, that gives the V and J calls and clone size. In all, the sample holds about 630,000 distinct CDR3 sequences, and more than 9% of those were seen once. Clones ranked in the top ten supply 15% of the sample.

This clonotype appeared a few times. Its antigen is not yet known. Per-nucleotide qualities are absent, and no much larger clonotype sits a single base away. The treatment or condition label on this specimen signifies: live attenuated yellow fever vaccine strain. At each blood-draw timepoint, two biological replicates of bulk PBMCs were collected. A standard Ficoll-Paque protocol was used to isolate PBMCs from peripheral blood. TriZol was used to extract RNA from bulk PBMCs, from CD4 and CD8 fractions, and from dextramer-positive and dextramer-negative fractions. The V and J genes are TRBV20-1 and TRBJ2-7; 8 junctional bases match TRBD1. The specimen comprised PBMCs, sampled on the day of the yellow fever booster vaccination. The TCR comes from a man aged 25-45 years who received the YFV17D yellow fever vaccine. DNA sequence: TGCAGTGCTTCGGACAGGGACCCCTACGAGCAGTACTTC. It is translated as CSASDRDPYEQYF.